This T cell receptor beta chain was documented in a study of cytomegalovirus exposure and HLA in healthy donors. Overall study findings and caveats: Follow-up analysis later connected one missense variant in DCLRE1C with trimming of TCR beta V- and J-genes. Previously analyzed data showed that most TCR beta V segments were productive at a frequency of about 90% or about 30%.

Germline V gives CDR1 SNHLY, CDR2 FYNNEI. The CDR3 runs 15 residues. The V gene lost 6 bases and the J gene lost 2 bases, with 17 bases spanning the gap. In the PCR, 60 Vbeta and 13 Jbeta primers were used. The protocol was immunoSEQ multiplex PCR, while the TCRdb copy is restricted to in-frame clones and leaves out a portion. Of about 160,000 clones listed, around 84% are singletons. This clone was counted a few times. Its target is unknown. This chain connects TRBV2 to TRBJ2-7; TRBD2 is a possible D gene (6 bases). The receptor comes from a woman aged 40 to 55 in good health and CMV-seronegative. Sequenced: PBMCs. The CDR3 DNA sequence: TGTGCCAGCAGCGAAATCGGAGGGTCAACCTACGAGCAGTACTTC. It codes for CASSEIGGSTYEQYF.